This record looks at one T cell receptor (beta chain) sequence and its context. These data are taken from a study of blood T cell repertoires in COVID-19. Study as a whole: The samples span acute and convalescent COVID-19 from the United States, Italy and Spain.

Study members were between 18 and 89 years old and lived in 25 or so US regions. Cohorts were assigned according to the clinical history that participants reported. TCRdb's copy holds only in-frame clones and misses some; the assay was immunoSEQ multiplex PCR. The sample has a few hundred thousand clones; about four fifths are singletons. Germline CDR1 and CDR2: MNHEY and SMNVEV (reference sequence). V lost 6 bases and J 4 bases, leaving 13 bases between the germline ends. The CDR3 extends over 13 amino acids. Sequenced sample: PBMCs or T cells enriched from blood (not recorded which). The rearrangement links TRBV27 to TRBJ2-7; D is possibly TRBD1 (5 bases). This clonotype was obtained from a woman aged 40-49 years with acute COVID-19. Here the CDR3 reads CASSLKGSYEQYF. The DNA for the CDR3 is TGTGCCAGCAGCCTGAAGGGGTCGTACGAGCAGTACTTC.